The 9 T cell receptor beta chains given below trace back to one sample, sequenced in a study of blood T cell repertoires in COVID-19 (dated by TCRdb to the early 2020s). The library was built by means of the immunoSEQ multiplex PCR assay. Entries here come from immuneACCESS through TCRdb and include only in-frame sequences with V and J called. Some clones fail to appear in such tables; in the studies checked, an unresolved V gene covers under half of the shortfall, and the cause of the remainder is unknown. Within this sample are about 210,000 clones, with 88% of them counted one time only. The ten largest clones add up to roughly 2.5% of the sample. The material sequenced was PBMCs or T cells enriched from blood (not recorded which). Source of these receptors: a woman between 40 and 50 years old with acute COVID-19.

Written as DNA, the CDR3 is TGCGCCAGCAGCCAAGATAGCAGGGGCCTCACAGATACGCAGTATTTT. Protein: CASSQDSRGLTDTQYF. The chain uses TRBV4-3 and TRBJ2-3; D might be TRBD1 (6 bases). Germline lookup yields CDR1 LGHNA and CDR2 YSLEER. V was trimmed by 0 bases and J by 2 bases, leaving 12 bases between them. The CDR3 has 16 residues.

V gene TRBV12-3 or TRBV12-4 combines with J gene TRBJ2-3; 11 bases agree with TRBD2. The CDR3 covers 13 residues. J gave up 6 bases and V 10 bases, and 6 bases lay outside the gene matches. CDR3 coding DNA: TGTGCCACCGGGGGACTAGCGGCGGATACGCAGTATTTT. Translated: CATGGLAADTQYF.

The gene calls are TRBV5-1 and TRBJ2-3; the D gene is possibly TRBD2 (6 bases). Germline V gene data show CDR1 as SGHRS and CDR2 as YFSETQ. Trimming removed 4 bases at V and 6 bases at J, with 9 bases between. The CDR3 loop spans 12 amino acids. The CDR3 bases are TGCGCCAGCAGCCCGGGGGTGGATACGCAGTATTTT. Its translation: CASSPGVDTQYF.

V is TRBV9 and J is TRBJ2-3; D gene ambiguous. Germline loops: CDR1 SGDLS, CDR2 YYNGEE. The CDR3 has 15 residues. V was pared by 3 bases and J by 4 bases, with 15 bases between. The DNA for the CDR3 is TGTGCCAGCAGCGCCCTTCTGAGCAACGCAGATACGCAGTATTTT. It is translated as CASSALLSNADTQYF.

J is TRBJ2-1 and V is TRBV6-1; the D gene is possibly TRBD2 (6 bases). The CDR3 consists of 17 residues. Germline CDR1 and CDR2: MNHNS and SASEGT. Trimming pared 3 bases from V and 8 bases from J, leaving 23 bases between. The CDR3 loop reads CASSDSEGVAVGDEQFF. In DNA form, the CDR3 reads TGTGCCAGCAGTGATTCGGAGGGAGTAGCCGTCGGGGATGAGCAGTTCTTC.

This chain joins TRBV4-3 and TRBJ2-1; D possibly corresponds to TRBD1 (5 bases). Germline V gene data show CDR1 as LGHNA and CDR2 as YSLEER. V lost 3 bases and J 4 bases, leaving 13 bases between the germline ends. This CDR3 contains 15 residues. The chain's CDR3 is CASSQEWQGYNEQFF. CDR3 DNA sequence: TGCGCCAGCAGCCAGGAGTGGCAGGGATACAATGAGCAGTTCTTC.

The V call is TRBV11-2, the J call TRBJ2-7, with a possible D match to TRBD2 (6 bases). V shed 5 bases and J shed 3 bases, with 14 bases lying between them. Germline CDR1 reads SGHAT; CDR2 reads FQNNGV. CDR3 length: 14 residues. The CDR3 bases are TGTGCCAGCAGCCAGGAGACTAGGAGCTACGAGCAGTACGTC. It translates to CASSQETRSYEQYV.

The V call is TRBV28, the J call TRBJ2-7, with 8 bases matching TRBD1. This CDR3 region has 14 residues. Per germline, CDR1 MDHEN and CDR2 SYDVKM. Trimming at V came to 6 bases and at J to 6 bases, leaving 10 bases not matched to a gene. The CDR3 region has the DNA TGTGCCAGCAGCAGGGCCATACAGGGGGGCGAGCAGTACGTC. Translating it yields CASSRAIQGGEQYV.

The gene calls are TRBV24-1 and TRBJ2-1, with TRBD1 identical over 8 bases. V shed 3 bases and J 6 bases; nucleotides not matched to a gene: 18. This CDR3 is built from 19 residues. Germline V gene data show CDR1 as KGHDR and CDR2 as SFDVKD. CDR3 nucleotides: TGTGCCACCAGTGATAGGCCCCCGCAGGGGGCGGTCCGGGCCAATGAGCAGTTCTTC. Encoded protein: CATSDRPPQGAVRANEQFF.